This TCR beta chain was observed in a study of preoperative IRX-2 immunotherapy in early breast cancer. Method: immunoSEQ multiplex PCR; TCRdb's copy keeps in-frame clones and lacks some. The sample contains 90,000 to 100,000 clones, roughly 88% of which appear only once. Trimming removed 6 bases from V and 4 bases from J; junction bases left unmatched: 11. Looked up from germline, CDR1 is MDHEN and CDR2 is SYDVKM. The CDR3 has 16 residues. Treatment given: preoperative locoregional IRX-2 cytokine immunotherapy. Patients received preoperative, locoregional IRX-2 cytokine immunotherapy in a phase Ib study.

The sample consisted of tumor tissue, taken after IRX-2 immunotherapy. The chain combines TRBV28 with TRBJ1-4, with 7 bases fitting TRBD1. The clonotype comes from a human donor with breast cancer. This CDR3 reads CASRTGPGQSNEKLFF. The CDR3 coding sequence is TGTGCCAGCAGAACGGGACCGGGACAGAGTAATGAAAAACTGTTTTTT.